The present T cell receptor delta chain was sequenced within a study of DNA immune sequencing with unique molecular identifiers (dated by TCRdb to between 2020 and 2021). In terms of the full investigation: Immunomagnetic cell separation was used to enrich gammadelta T cells from buffy coats, and the genomic DNA of the enriched gammadelta T cells was sequenced. The method was validated on synthetic reference molecules and on blood samples from healthy individuals. Fluorescence-activated cell sorting was used to enrich gammadelta T cells from PBMC of around nine healthy individuals. Healthy individuals were used as donors, and sorted peripheral blood gammadelta T cells were profiled from some 11 of these donors. An ultrasensitive DNA-based TRD repertoire sequencing method using PCR-introduced unique molecular identifiers was developed and validated in the study. In the comparison of enriched versus non-enriched samples, 95 to 100 ng of enriched gammadelta T-cell DNA and about 0.98 ug of non-enriched PBMC DNA were sequenced.

Library preparation used multiplex PCR. A 32-plex assay, with primers for all 8 TRDV and 4 TRDJ genes spanning the CDR3, was used to amplify the genomic DNA. A 12-nucleotide UMI was added during about 3 barcoding PCR cycles, followed by a second PCR with Illumina adapter primers. AMPure XP beads were used to purify the libraries, and library quality was checked on a Fragment Analyzer using the HS NGS Fragment kit. An Illumina MiniSeq mid-output kit with 20% PhiX and 150 cycles of paired-end reads was used for sequencing. The original pipeline was this. Reads were processed with MIGEC version 1.2.9 to group reads by UMI and build error-corrected consensus sequences. Modified VDJtools version 1.2.1 scripts and the tcR R package were used for post-processing. Public reads were reanalyzed in TCRdb with CATT, and rows carrying the same DNA were merged afterwards. The authors' filters were not applied to this entry. Here the sample has some 2,100 delta-chain clones; 14% occur a single time. Around 59% of the sample is in the top ten clones.

As for this clone: No antigen is known for it. This is likely an artifact of a read error, given a far larger clone one base away. At the DNA level, this CDR3 is encoded by other sequences in the same sample as well.

From its cysteine to its phenylalanine, the CDR3 spans 24 amino acids. The retained sequence is limited to the CDR3, 72 bases, with the frame set at the first base. Reading the germline V gene gives CDR1 TSWWSYY and CDR2 QGS. Overall study outcomes, separate from this receptor: Healthy donors differed in TRD repertoire diversity, and several donors were highly oligoclonal, meaning the top 5 clonotypes made up more than half of productive molecules. Among clonotypes in healthy donors, the most frequent TRD rearrangement was TRDV2 paired with TRDJ1. The primer-based approach is unable to detect novel TRD sequences that the primers do not target.

No J gene was named, though the V gene is TRDV1; TRDD3 was called by the table and not checked on the DNA. This sequence originates from a human donor in good health. The sequencing input was gamma-delta T cells enriched from blood buffy coat, or unenriched PBMCs (not recorded which). The CDR3 region: CALGGYLSSFTRTWGIRRTDKLIF. The nucleotide sequence is given as TGTGCTCTTGGGGGCTATCTCTCTTCCTTTACGCGTACCTGGGGGATACGGAGGACCGATAAACTGATCTTT.